This TCR beta chain emerged from a study of blood T cell repertoires in COVID-19 (TCRdb year 2020). With respect to the entire study: Collaborator samples came from the United States, Italy and Spain and covered acute and convalescent phases of COVID-19. The material from the prospective study consisted of cDNA or gDNA derived from T cells, B-cell-depleted T cells, or PBMCs. The dataset comprised deeply sampled blood TCRbeta repertoires from subjects exposed to, actively infected with, or recovered from COVID-19. The repertoires were made available in a free public database intended to serve as a resource for research on the immune response to SARS-CoV-2. Samples came from the ongoing ImmuneRACE study (first 160 participants) plus 1,254 subjects from 6 global collaborators. A de-identified subject ID, COVID-19 status, age in years and sex were almost always included in the sample metadata. Where HLA class I and class II types were available, the types were taken from metadata supplied by the sample provider, not from assay-based typing. Results the study describes overall, beyond this receptor: Clinical and demographic metadata were provided uncurated, with the amount varying by source and participant.

From cysteine to phenylalanine, the CDR3 is 15 amino acids long. Only the CDR3 DNA stays, 45 bases, in frame from base 1. Ends trimmed: V by 3 bases, J by 6 bases; bases unmatched to a gene: 6. CDR1 and CDR2 were assigned from the germline V gene as KGHSH and LQKENI. Samples from volunteer blood donors who had recovered from COVID-19 were contributed by a second Seattle source. The collaborating institutions used their own protocols to collect whole blood in K2EDTA tubes. For TCRbeta analysis, collaborators shipped samples as frozen whole blood, isolated PBMCs, or DNA extracted from either of those sample types. As regards this clone: Its antigen target is currently unknown. No per-base quality is available; no much larger clone lies one base away.

TCRbeta CDR3 regions were amplified from genomic DNA by means of the immunoSEQ Assay, a bias-controlled multiplex PCR. For the original study's pipeline: Nucleated cell counts per sample were estimated from amplification of reference gene primers within the assay. To quantify the absolute abundance of each unique TCRbeta CDR3 rearrangement, sequence reads were collapsed and filtered. For each sample, productive Simpson clonality was calculated as the square root of Simpson's diversity index over productive rearrangements. This is the immuneACCESS table as TCRdb keeps it, with only in-frame sequences that have V and J called. A part of the clones is gone; compared with another copy, unresolved V genes explain less than half, and the rest is unexplained. Clonal size and the V and J genes are those of that table, whereas D and trimming came from the DNA. Across this sample there are about 240,000 clones, with about 90% seen only once. In total, the top ten clones hold about 3% of the sample.

The rearrangement combines TRBV18 with TRBJ1-2; 11 bases in the middle match TRBD1. The sequence came from a woman aged 25 to 45 who had recovered from COVID-19. The sample was peripheral blood. The nucleotide sequence reads TGTGCCAGCTCACCGAACCGGGACAGGGGGAATGGCTACACCTTC. The encoded protein is CASSPNRDRGNGYTF.